These 19 T cell receptor beta chains were sequenced from one sample in a study of blood T cell repertoires in COVID-19. Only in-frame clones appear in the TCRdb table, and some are missing; sequencing was by immunoSEQ multiplex PCR. The table records about 46,000 clones, over 75% of them present only once. Material for sequencing was peripheral blood. All receptors derive from a human donor in a cohort sampled during active COVID-19. The donor label of this sample is uncertain.

The chain recombines TRBV2 with TRBJ2-7, with 11 bases fitting TRBD1. Germline V CDR1 and CDR2: SNHLY, FYNNEI. With 6 bases clipped from V and 3 bases from J, the junction kept 1 base outside the gene matches. The CDR3 spans 13 residues. Here the CDR3 DNA reads TGTGCCAGCAGGGACAGGGGGCTCTACGAGCAGTACTTC. This gives the protein CASRDRGLYEQYF. Supplemented by reference TRBV2 and TRBJ2-7, the full variable domain reads EPEVTQTPSHQVTQMGQEVILRCVPISNHLYFYWYRQILGQKVEFLVSFYNNEISEKSEIFDDQFSVERPDGSNFTLKIRSTKLEDSAMYFCASRDRGLYEQYFGPGTRLTVT.

The genes are TRBV7-2 and TRBJ2-2, with D possibly TRBD1 on 6 matching bases. From germline, CDR1 is SGHTA and CDR2 FQGNSA. The length of the CDR3 is 15 residues. The ends were cut back, 5 bases at V and 4 bases at J, with 14 bases in the middle. The DNA of the CDR3 is TGTGCCAGCAGCGCAAACAGGGCGGGCACCGGGGAGCTGTTTTTT. Amino acids: CASSANRAGTGELFF.

This clone occurred a few times. The chain recombines TRBV10-3 with TRBJ2-2; TRBD2 agrees at 13 bases. This CDR3 region has 17 residues. Trimming cost V 6 bases and J 7 bases; bases outside gene matches: 11. CDR1 and CDR2 (germline): ENHRY, SYGVKD. CDR3 in amino acids: CAIRFTSGGDIDGELFF. In DNA, the CDR3 is TGTGCCATCAGATTTACTAGCGGGGGGGACATCGACGGGGAGCTGTTTTTT.

This clone occurred once. The gene calls are TRBV6-1 and TRBJ2-2; D perhaps matches TRBD1 (5 bases). CDR3 length: 13 residues. V was trimmed by 3 bases and J by 7 bases, leaving 9 bases between them. Germline V gives CDR1 MNHNS, CDR2 SASEGT. As DNA, the CDR3 is TGTGCCAGCAGTGATTGGGGCTTCGGGGAGCTGTTTTTT. Translation gives CASSDWGFGELFF.

This chain uses TRBV4-1 with TRBJ1-5; no definite D call. Germline V CDR1 and CDR2: MGHRA, YSYEKL. V dropped 0 bases and J dropped 0 bases, with 12 bases sitting between them. This CDR3 comprises 17 residues. CDR3 bases: TGCGCCAGCAGCCAAGAGTTCCGTATCTATAGCAATCAGCCCCAGCATTTT. This gives the protein CASSQEFRIYSNQPQHF.

The chain recombines TRBV7-6 with TRBJ2-7; 7 nucleotides match TRBD1. The germline V gene encodes CDR1 SGHVS and CDR2 FNYEAQ. CDR3 length: 15 amino acids. J lost 0 bases, V lost 1 base, and 3 bases had no gene match. The CDR3 coding sequence is TGTGCCAGCAGCTTAGAACAGGGGTTCTCCTACGAGCAGTACTTC. Its protein is CASSLEQGFSYEQYF.

This chain joins TRBV28 and TRBJ2-3; the match to TRBD2 covers 10 bases. V lost 3 bases and J lost 0; bases outside the gene matches: 6. The CDR3 has 17 residues. The germline V gene has CDR1 MDHEN and CDR2 SYDVKM. The CDR3 spells CASSFPPAGGSTDTQYF. Here the CDR3 DNA reads TGTGCCAGCAGTTTCCCCCCAGCGGGGGGGAGCACAGATACGCAGTATTTT. The entire variable domain, with the rest obtained from reference TRBV28 and TRBJ2-3, is as follows: DVKVTQSSRYLVKRTGEKVFLECVQDMDHENMFWYRQDPGLGLRLIYFSYDVKMKEKGDIPEGYSVSREKKERFSLILESASTNQTSMYLCASSFPPAGGSTDTQYFGPGTRLTVL.

The chain couples TRBV6-5 to TRBJ2-2; TRBD1 is a possible D gene (6 bases). The V gene's germline CDR1 is MNHEY and CDR2 SVGAGI. V was shortened by 0 bases and J by 4 bases, with 12 bases between the two germline ends. This CDR3 contains 16 residues. CDR3 protein: CASSYSGTRGTGELFF. Written as DNA, the CDR3 is TGTGCCAGCAGTTACTCCGGGACACGAGGCACCGGGGAGCTGTTTTTT.

This sequence joins TRBV19 and TRBJ2-7; D is possibly TRBD2 (6 bases). The V end lost 3 bases, the J end lost 3 bases, and 9 bases lay between the germline ends. The CDR3 length is 13 residues. Germline assignment: CDR1 LNHDA and CDR2 SQIVND (reference sequence). The CDR3 DNA reads TGTGCCAGTAGTATCACTAGCAACTACGAGCAGTACTTC. As protein: CASSITSNYEQYF. Using reference TRBV19 and TRBJ2-7 for the parts outside the CDR3, the full variable domain is DGGITQSPKYLFRKEGQNVTLSCEQNLNHDAMYWYRQDPGQGLRLIYYSQIVNDFQKGDIAEGYSVSREKKESFPLTVTSAQKNPTAFYLCASSITSNYEQYFGPGTRLTVT.

The gene calls are TRBV7-2 and TRBJ2-3, with D tentatively TRBD2 (6 bases). V lost 4 bases and J 2 bases, leaving 10 bases between the germline ends. This CDR3 is built from 14 residues. CDR1 and CDR2 (germline): SGHTA, FQGNSA. The CDR3 bases are TGTGCCAGCAGCTGGAGGGGCGCCACAGATACGCAGTATTTT. Translated, it gives CASSWRGATDTQYF.

This chain links TRBV18 with TRBJ1-5; D unclear. Trimming took 0 bases from V and 1 from J, leaving 7 bases between them. The CDR3 has 15 amino acids. Germline CDR1 KGHSH, CDR2 LQKENI. The CDR3 protein is CASSPPKQSNQPQHF. The CDR3 DNA follows: TGTGCCAGCTCACCACCGAAACAGAGCAATCAGCCCCAGCATTTT.

This clone was detected only once. The CDR3 nucleotides read TGTGCCACTCAGGGTGAAGCTTTCTTT. The encoded protein is CATQGEAFF. J is TRBJ1-1 and V is TRBV21-1; the D call TRBD1 from the table was never checked on the DNA. TRBV21-1 is designated a pseudogene. CDR3 length: 9 residues.

J is TRBJ2-3 and V is TRBV7-6; 9 bases match TRBD2. The length of the CDR3 is 18 residues. The ends lost 0 bases at V and 0 bases at J; junction bases unmatched: 7. Germline CDR1 is SGHVS and CDR2 is FNYEAQ. For the CDR3, the DNA is TGTGCCAGCAGCTTAGCATATCGGACTAGCGCAAGCACAGATACGCAGTATTTT. Translation: CASSLAYRTSASTDTQYF.

J is TRBJ2-5 and V is TRBV27, with 7 positions matching TRBD2. CDR1 is MNHEY and CDR2 is SMNVEV in the germline V gene (reference sequence). This CDR3 is 14 amino acids long. Losses at the gene ends were 4 bases for V and 4 bases for J; bases not matched to a gene: 6. The CDR3 sequence: CASSSTGGLETQYF. The CDR3 DNA sequence: TGTGCCAGCAGTTCTACCGGGGGGTTAGAGACCCAGTACTTC.

This chain joins TRBV2 and TRBJ1-2, with D possibly being TRBD1 (5 bases). CDR1 is SNHLY and CDR2 is FYNNEI in the germline V gene. The CDR3 is made up of 13 amino acids. The V and J ends lost 1 base and 8 bases respectively, with 11 bases between them. Written as DNA, the CDR3 is TGTGCCAGCAGTGAAGAGGGCCGGGGGGGCTACACCTTC. As protein: CASSEEGRGGYTF.

This chain links TRBV9 with TRBJ1-6, with a possible D match to TRBD1 (5 bases). CDR1 is SGDLS, CDR2 YYNGEE, per germline. The CDR3 extends over 17 amino acids. V lost 4 bases and J lost 0, with 14 bases in between. CDR3 sequence: CASSSPGGVSYNSPLHF. In DNA form, the CDR3 reads TGTGCCAGCAGCTCTCCCGGGGGTGTCTCCTATAATTCACCCCTCCACTTT.

The rearrangement joins TRBV5-1 to TRBJ2-5; 7 bases map to TRBD1. Germline loops: CDR1 SGHRS, CDR2 YFSETQ. The CDR3 runs to 18 residues. Trimming took 0 bases from V and 5 from J; bases not matched to a gene: 16. CDR3 residues: CASSLVLGQGVKQETQYF. The CDR3 nucleotides are TGCGCCAGCAGCTTGGTACTAGGTCAGGGGGTAAAACAGGAGACCCAGTACTTC.

This clone was picked up a small number of times. The V and J genes are TRBV29-1 and TRBJ2-3, with 13 bases identical to TRBD2. J lost 2 bases, V lost 6 bases, and 5 bases had no gene match. The CDR3 consists of 15 residues. CDR1 SQVTM and CDR2 ANQGSEA come from the germline V gene. The CDR3 reads CSVLGLAGTTDTQYF. DNA of the CDR3: TGCAGCGTCCTGGGACTAGCGGGGACCACAGATACGCAGTATTTT.

A few counts support this clone. The chain combines TRBV7-2 with TRBJ2-2; possible D gene TRBD1, 6 bases. Germline CDR1 and CDR2: SGHTA and FQGNSA. This CDR3 is 14 amino acids long. The V end lost 4 bases, the J end lost 1 base, and 7 bases lay between the germline ends. The CDR3 spells CASSSTGNTGELFF. The CDR3 DNA reads as TGTGCCAGCAGCTCGACAGGGAACACCGGGGAGCTGTTTTTT.